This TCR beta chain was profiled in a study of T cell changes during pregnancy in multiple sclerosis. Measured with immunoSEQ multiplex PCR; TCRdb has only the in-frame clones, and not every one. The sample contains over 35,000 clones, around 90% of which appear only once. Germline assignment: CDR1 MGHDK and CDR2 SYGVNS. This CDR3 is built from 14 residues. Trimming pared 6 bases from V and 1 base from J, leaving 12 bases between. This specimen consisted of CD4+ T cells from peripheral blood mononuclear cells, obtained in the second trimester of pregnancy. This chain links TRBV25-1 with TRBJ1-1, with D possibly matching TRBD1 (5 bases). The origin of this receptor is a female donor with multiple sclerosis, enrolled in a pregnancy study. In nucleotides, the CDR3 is TGTGCCAGCAGCGAAATCGGACAGAACACTGAAGCTTTCTTT. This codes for CASSEIGQNTEAFF.